Below, one T cell receptor (beta chain) is given with its context. The sample comes from a study of CD8 T cells in Susac syndrome. Sequencing of TCR beta covered CD8+ and CD4+ T cells obtained from blood. After extraction with the RNeasy kit, about 0.5 to 1 ug of the RNA was reverse transcribed using random hexamers. Via MiXCR, TCRdb re-called the immunoSEQ multiplex PCR reads, giving one row per CDR3 protein. Of approximately 200,000 distinct CDR3 sequences in the sample, approximately 95% are singletons; the top ten hold 0.093%. This CDR3 contains 11 residues. Germline lookup yields CDR1 SQVTM and CDR2 ANQGSEA. V was trimmed by 4 bases and J by 6 bases, leaving 9 bases between them.

The chain has TRBV29-1 and TRBJ1-2; the D is unclear. This receptor was obtained from a human donor with multiple sclerosis. Sequenced sample: CD4+ T cells from PBMCs. CDR3 coding DNA: TGCAGCGTTGTAACAAATGATGGCTACACCTTC. Its protein product is CSVVTNDGYTF.